One sample yielded the 10 T cell receptor beta chains listed below, sequenced in a study of blood T cell repertoires in COVID-19. Method: immunoSEQ multiplex PCR; TCRdb's copy keeps in-frame clones and lacks some. This table has approximately 190,000 clones, 85% to 90% appearing once. Sequencing was carried out using peripheral blood. The receptors derive from an elderly man with acute or convalescent COVID-19.

This chain joins TRBV5-1 and TRBJ2-3; D not resolved. The V end was cut by 4 bases, the J end by 2 bases, with 11 bases between. Looked up from germline, CDR1 is SGHRS and CDR2 is YFSETQ. This CDR3 spans 14 amino acids. CDR3 residues: CASSPYLYTDTQYF. The CDR3 nucleotides are TGCGCCAGCAGCCCCTACCTTTACACAGATACGCAGTATTTT.

The chain links TRBV30 to TRBJ2-3, with 8 bases that match TRBD1. The length of the CDR3 is 15 residues. Germline V gene lookup returns CDR1 GTSNPN and CDR2 SVGIG (reference sequence). V shed 3 bases and J 4 bases; nucleotides not matched to a gene: 9. CDR3 bases: TGTGCCTGGAGCCTGGACAGGGCCCTGCCAGATACGCAGTATTTT. Protein: CAWSLDRALPDTQYF.

V gene TRBV30 combines with J gene TRBJ1-2, with 11 nucleotides matching TRBD1. The CDR3 loop spans 16 amino acids. J was trimmed by 7 bases and V by 2 bases; bases with no gene match: 12. CDR1 and CDR2 from the germline V gene are GTSNPN and SVGIG (reference sequence). The CDR3 bases are TGTGCCTGGAGTCCATGGGACAGGGGGGAGTCGGGTGGCTACACCTTC. It encodes CAWSPWDRGESGGYTF.

V gene TRBV6-5 combines with J gene TRBJ1-1; D is unresolved. V was clipped by 8 bases and J by 4 bases, with 14 bases between them. CDR1 and CDR2 from the germline V gene are MNHEY and SVGAGI. CDR3 length equals 13 residues. The CDR3 DNA is TGTGCCAGCCGACAATTAGTAGGCACTGAAGCTTTCTTT. Translation gives CASRQLVGTEAFF.

This chain connects TRBV7-2 to TRBJ1-5, with 10 positions matching TRBD1. From germline, CDR1 is SGHTA and CDR2 FQGNSA. The junction had 5 bases not matched to a gene; V was cut back by 5 bases and J by 4 bases. The CDR3 runs 15 residues. CDR3: CASSGGQGLNQPQHF. The CDR3 DNA reads TGTGCCAGCAGCGGGGGACAGGGGTTGAATCAGCCCCAGCATTTT.

This clone was detected once. This chain uses TRBV29-1 with TRBJ1-3, with 9 bases that match TRBD1. The length of the CDR3 is 16 residues. J lost 4 bases, V lost 1 base, and 8 bases had no gene match. Germline CDR1 SQVTM, CDR2 ANQGSEA. The CDR3 here is CSVEGSQGARGNTIYF. The CDR3 DNA is TGCAGCGTTGAAGGGTCACAGGGGGCGCGAGGAAACACCATATATTTT. The complete variable domain, with remaining parts taken from reference TRBV29-1 and TRBJ1-3, reads SAVISQKPSRDICQRGTSLTIQCQVDSQVTMMFWYRQQPGQSLTLIATANQGSEATYESGFVIDKFPISRPNLTFSTLTVSNMSPEDSSIYLCSVEGSQGARGNTIYFGEGSWLTVV.

This clone is a singleton in its sample. The chain carries TRBV20-1 and TRBJ1-6; D is ambiguous. The CDR3 is 13 residues long. The germline gives CDR1 DFQATT, CDR2 SNEGSKA (reference sequence). Trimming shortened V by 3 bases and J by 6 bases, and 9 bases separated the two germline ends. The CDR3 DNA reads TGCAGTGCTAGTGGAGGGCCTAATTCACCCCTCCACTTT. Translating gives CSASGGPNSPLHF.

The chain combines TRBV12-3 or TRBV12-4 with TRBJ2-3; no definite D call. V was trimmed by 2 bases and J by 2 bases, leaving 5 bases between them. The CDR3 is 13 amino acids. This chain's CDR3 is CASSLSSTDTQYF. CDR3 nucleotide sequence: TGTGCCAGCAGTTTATCGTCCACAGATACGCAGTATTTT.

The chain is built from TRBV10-3 and TRBJ1-5; 8 positions match TRBD1. This CDR3 comprises 14 residues. J was trimmed by 4 bases and V by 3 bases; bases with no gene match: 2. The germline CDR1 and CDR2 sequences are ENHRY and SYGVKD. This chain's CDR3 is CAISEQGVNQPQHF. The CDR3 DNA is TGTGCCATCAGTGAACAGGGGGTTAATCAGCCCCAGCATTTT.

This chain uses TRBV7-3 with TRBJ2-3; 9 bases are a match to TRBD1. Germline V gene data show CDR1 as SGHTA and CDR2 as FQGTGA. V lost 4 bases and J lost 6; bases outside the gene matches: 5. The CDR3 extends over 14 amino acids. The CDR3 loop is CASSYNRGQDTQYF. The DNA for the CDR3 is TGTGCCAGCAGCTACAACAGGGGGCAGGATACGCAGTATTTT.